The present entry profiles one T cell receptor beta chain with its context. Original handling: Amplifying reference gene primers gave estimates of nucleated cell counts. Only in-frame clones appear in the TCRdb table, and some are missing; sequencing was by immunoSEQ multiplex PCR. V, J and clone size are those of that table, while D and trimming were read from the DNA. Of about 440,000 clones in the sample, about 90% are singletons; the top ten hold 0.6% to 0.7%. This CDR3 has 14 amino acids. The germline V gene has CDR1 SQVTM and CDR2 ANQGSEA. Trimming took 4 bases from V and 5 from J; bases not matched to a gene: 7. The sample comes from a study of blood T cell repertoires in COVID-19.

The clonotype originates from a man younger than 35 who had recovered from COVID-19. The chain joins TRBV29-1 to TRBJ2-1, with 8 bases identical to TRBD1. The sequencing input was PBMCs or T cells enriched from blood (not recorded which). The CDR3 DNA is TGCAGCGTTGGGGGACAGGAAATCGACAATGAGCAGTTCTTC. It specifies CSVGGQEIDNEQFF.